This entry features one T cell receptor (beta chain) sequence. The record originates from a study of T cell changes during pregnancy in multiple sclerosis. The table came from immunoSEQ multiplex PCR; TCRdb's copy has only in-frame clones and leaves some out. The sample contains more than 85,000 clones, around nine tenths of which appear only once. Germline values: CDR1 GTSNPN, CDR2 SVGIG (reference sequence). V was cut by 0 bases and J by 5 bases, with 11 bases left in between. This CDR3 region has 14 residues. The source material was peripheral blood, sampled in the second trimester of pregnancy. This TCR was sampled from a female donor with multiple sclerosis, enrolled in a pregnancy study. The genes are TRBV30 and TRBJ2-1, with D maybe TRBD2 (6 bases). The CDR3 region is CAWSVRRDDNEQFF. Here the CDR3 DNA reads TGTGCCTGGAGTGTAAGGCGGGACGACAATGAGCAGTTCTTC.